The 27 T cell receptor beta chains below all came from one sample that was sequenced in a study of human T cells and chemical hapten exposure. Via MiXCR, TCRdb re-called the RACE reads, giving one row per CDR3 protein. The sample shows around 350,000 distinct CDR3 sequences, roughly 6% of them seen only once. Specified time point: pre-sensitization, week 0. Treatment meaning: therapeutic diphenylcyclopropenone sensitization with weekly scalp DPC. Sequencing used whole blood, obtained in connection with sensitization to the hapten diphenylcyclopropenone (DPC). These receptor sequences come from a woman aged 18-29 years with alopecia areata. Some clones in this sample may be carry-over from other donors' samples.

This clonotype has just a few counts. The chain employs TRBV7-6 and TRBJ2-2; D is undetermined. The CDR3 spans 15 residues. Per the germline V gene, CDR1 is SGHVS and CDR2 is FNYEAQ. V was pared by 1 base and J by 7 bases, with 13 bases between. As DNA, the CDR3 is TGTGCCAGCAGCTTAGAGCCTAGTTATCGCGGGGAGCTGTTTTTT. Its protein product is CASSLEPSYRGELFF. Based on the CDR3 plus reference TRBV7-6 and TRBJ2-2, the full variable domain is GAGVSQSPRYKVTKRGQDVALRCDPISGHVSLYWYRQALGQGPEFLTYFNYEAQQDKSGLPNDRFSAERPEGSISTLTIQRTEQRDSAMYRCASSLEPSYRGELFFGEGSRLTVL.

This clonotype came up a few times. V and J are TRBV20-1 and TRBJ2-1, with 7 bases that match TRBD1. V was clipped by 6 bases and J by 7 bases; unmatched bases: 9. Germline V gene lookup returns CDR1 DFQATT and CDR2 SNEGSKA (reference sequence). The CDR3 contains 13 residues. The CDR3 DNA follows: TGCAGTGCGTCGGGACAGTTGAGGAATGAGCAGTTCTTC. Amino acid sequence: CSASGQLRNEQFF.

CDR3: CASSFKGQGNTDTQYF. In DNA, the CDR3 is TGCGCCAGCAGCTTTAAGGGACAAGGGAATACAGATACGCAGTATTTT. The rearrangement joins TRBV5-1 to TRBJ2-3, with TRBD1 as a possible D gene (6 bases). From germline, CDR1 is SGHRS and CDR2 YFSETQ. V was cut by 2 bases and J by 3 bases, with 16 bases left in between. The CDR3 consists of 16 residues.

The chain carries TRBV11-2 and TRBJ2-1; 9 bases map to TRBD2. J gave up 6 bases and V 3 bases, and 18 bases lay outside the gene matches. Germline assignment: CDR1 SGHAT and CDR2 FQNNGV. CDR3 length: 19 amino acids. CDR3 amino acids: CASSFSKLAGFEAPNEQFF. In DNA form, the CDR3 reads TGTGCCAGCAGCTTTAGTAAACTAGCGGGTTTTGAAGCGCCCAATGAGCAGTTCTTC.

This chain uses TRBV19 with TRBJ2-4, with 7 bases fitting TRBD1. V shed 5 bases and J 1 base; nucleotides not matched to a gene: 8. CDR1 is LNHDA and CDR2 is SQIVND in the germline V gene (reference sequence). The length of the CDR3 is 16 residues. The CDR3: CASSLSTGFAKNIQYF. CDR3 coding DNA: TGTGCCAGTAGTCTCTCGACAGGGTTTGCCAAAAACATTCAGTACTTC.

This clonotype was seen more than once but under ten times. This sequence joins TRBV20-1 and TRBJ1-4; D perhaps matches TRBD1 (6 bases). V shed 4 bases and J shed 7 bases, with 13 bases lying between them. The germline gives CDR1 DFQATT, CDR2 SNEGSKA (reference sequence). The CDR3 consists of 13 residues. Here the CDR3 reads CSANDRTSEKLFF. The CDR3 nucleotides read TGCAGTGCTAACGACAGGACCTCTGAAAAACTGTTTTTT.

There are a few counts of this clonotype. CDR3 loop: CASSQGGGKGYQETQYF. The DNA of the CDR3 is TGCGCCAGCAGCCAAGGTGGCGGGAAGGGGTACCAAGAGACCCAGTACTTC. This sequence joins TRBV4-1 and TRBJ2-5; D may be TRBD2 (6 bases). The V end was cut by 1 base, the J end by 0 bases, with 15 bases between. The CDR3 covers 17 residues. Germline V gene lookup returns CDR1 MGHRA and CDR2 YSYEKL.

CDR3 nucleotide sequence: TGCGCCAGCAGCTTGGAGGCAGGGTCTGTCTATGGCTACACCTTC. Protein product: CASSLEAGSVYGYTF. The chain has TRBV5-1 and TRBJ1-2; possibly TRBD1 for D (5 bases). CDR1 and CDR2 from the germline V gene are SGHRS and YFSETQ. Deletions cut 0 bases from V and 4 bases from J, with 13 bases between. This CDR3 has 15 residues.

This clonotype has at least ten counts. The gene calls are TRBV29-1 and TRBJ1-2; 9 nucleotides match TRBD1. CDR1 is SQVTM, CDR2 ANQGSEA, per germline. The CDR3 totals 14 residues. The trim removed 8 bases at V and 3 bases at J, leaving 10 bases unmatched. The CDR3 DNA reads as TGCAGCTCCCCAGATGGACAGGGGCACTATGGCTACACCTTC. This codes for CSSPDGQGHYGYTF.

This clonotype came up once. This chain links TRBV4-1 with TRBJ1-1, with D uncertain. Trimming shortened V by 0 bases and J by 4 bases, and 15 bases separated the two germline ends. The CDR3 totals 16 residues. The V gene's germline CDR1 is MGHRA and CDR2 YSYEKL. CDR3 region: CASSQDWGYRSTEAFF. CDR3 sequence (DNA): TGCGCCAGCAGCCAAGATTGGGGTTATCGGAGCACTGAAGCTTTCTTT.

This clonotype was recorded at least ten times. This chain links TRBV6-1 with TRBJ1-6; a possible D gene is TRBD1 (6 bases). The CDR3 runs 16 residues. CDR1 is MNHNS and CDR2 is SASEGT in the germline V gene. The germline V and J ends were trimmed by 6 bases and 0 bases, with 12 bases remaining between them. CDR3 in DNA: TGTGCCAGCAGGGCCACACAGGGCTCCTATAATTCACCCCTCCACTTT. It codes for CASRATQGSYNSPLHF.

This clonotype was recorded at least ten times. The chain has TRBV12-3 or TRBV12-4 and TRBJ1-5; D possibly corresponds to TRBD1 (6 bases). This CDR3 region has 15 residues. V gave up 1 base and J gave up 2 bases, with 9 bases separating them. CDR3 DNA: TGTGCCAGCAGTTTAGAAGCAGGGGGCAATCAGCCCCAGCATTTT. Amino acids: CASSLEAGGNQPQHF.

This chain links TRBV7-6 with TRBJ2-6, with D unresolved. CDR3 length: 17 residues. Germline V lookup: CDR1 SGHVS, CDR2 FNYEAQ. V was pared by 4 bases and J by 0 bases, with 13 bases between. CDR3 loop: CASSSTSTTSGANVLTF. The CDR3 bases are TGTGCCAGCAGCTCAACCTCGACCACCTCTGGGGCCAACGTCCTGACTTTC. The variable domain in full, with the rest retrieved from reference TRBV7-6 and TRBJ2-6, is GAGVSQSPRYKVTKRGQDVALRCDPISGHVSLYWYRQALGQGPEFLTYFNYEAQQDKSGLPNDRFSAERPEGSISTLTIQRTEQRDSAMYRCASSSTSTTSGANVLTFGAGSRLTVL.

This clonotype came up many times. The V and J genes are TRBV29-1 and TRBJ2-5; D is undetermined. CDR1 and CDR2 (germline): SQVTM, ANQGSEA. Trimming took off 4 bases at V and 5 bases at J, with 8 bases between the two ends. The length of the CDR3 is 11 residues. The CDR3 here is CSVVLEETQYF. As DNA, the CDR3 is TGCAGCGTTGTTCTGGAGGAGACCCAGTACTTC.

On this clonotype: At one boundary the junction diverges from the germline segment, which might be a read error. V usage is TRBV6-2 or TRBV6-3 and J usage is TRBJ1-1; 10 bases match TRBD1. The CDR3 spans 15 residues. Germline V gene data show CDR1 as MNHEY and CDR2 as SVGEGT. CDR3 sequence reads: CASSSPGQGNPEAFF. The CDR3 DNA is TGTGCCAGCAGTTCACCGGGACAGGGGAACCCTGAAGCTTTCTTT.

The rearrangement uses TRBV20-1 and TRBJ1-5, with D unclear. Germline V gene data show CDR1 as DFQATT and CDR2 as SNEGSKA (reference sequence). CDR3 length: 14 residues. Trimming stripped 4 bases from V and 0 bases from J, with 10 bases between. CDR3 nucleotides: TGCAGTGCTATGAGGGTCTATAGCAATCAGCCCCAGCATTTT. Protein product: CSAMRVYSNQPQHF.

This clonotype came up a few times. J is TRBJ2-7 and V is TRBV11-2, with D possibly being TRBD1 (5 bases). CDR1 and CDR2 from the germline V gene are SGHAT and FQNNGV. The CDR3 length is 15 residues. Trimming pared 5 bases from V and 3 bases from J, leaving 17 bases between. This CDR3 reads CASSPNRLDNYEQYF. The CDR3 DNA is TGTGCCAGCAGCCCAAATAGACTGGACAACTACGAGCAGTACTTC.

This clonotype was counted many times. The CDR3: CASSLGTLGAGANVLTF. The CDR3 DNA sequence: TGTGCCAGCAGCTTGGGGACTCTAGGGGCTGGGGCCAACGTCCTGACTTTC. This chain connects TRBV5-6 to TRBJ2-6; tentatively, D is TRBD1 or TRBD2 (5 bases each). Trimming removed 0 bases at V and 2 bases at J, with 12 bases between. The CDR3 has 17 residues. Germline CDR1 and CDR2: SGHDT and YYEEEE.

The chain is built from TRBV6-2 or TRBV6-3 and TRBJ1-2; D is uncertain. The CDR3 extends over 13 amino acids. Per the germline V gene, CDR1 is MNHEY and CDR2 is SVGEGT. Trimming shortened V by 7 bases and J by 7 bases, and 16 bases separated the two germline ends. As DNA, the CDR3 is TGTGCCAGCACCACGCGGCAGTTCCTTGGCTACACCTTC. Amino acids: CASTTRQFLGYTF.

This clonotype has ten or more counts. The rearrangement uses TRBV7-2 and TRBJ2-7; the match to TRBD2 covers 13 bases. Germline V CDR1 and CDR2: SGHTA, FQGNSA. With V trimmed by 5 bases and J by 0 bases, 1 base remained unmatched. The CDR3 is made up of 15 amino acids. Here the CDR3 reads CASSRTSGSSYEQYF. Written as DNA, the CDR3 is TGTGCCAGCAGCCGGACTAGCGGGAGCTCCTACGAGCAGTACTTC.

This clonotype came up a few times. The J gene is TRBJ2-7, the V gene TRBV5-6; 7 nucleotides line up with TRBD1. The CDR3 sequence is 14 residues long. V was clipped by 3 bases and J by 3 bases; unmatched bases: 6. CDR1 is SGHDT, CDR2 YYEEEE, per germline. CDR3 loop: CASSSVTGNYEQYF. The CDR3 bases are TGTGCCAGCAGCTCAGTGACAGGGAACTACGAGCAGTACTTC. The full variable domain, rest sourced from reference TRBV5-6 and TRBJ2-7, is DAGVTQSPTHLIKTRGQQVTLRCSPKSGHDTVSWYQQALGQGPQFIFQYYEEEERQRGNFPDRFSGHQFPNYSSELNVNALLLGDSALYLCASSSVTGNYEQYFGPGTRLTVT.

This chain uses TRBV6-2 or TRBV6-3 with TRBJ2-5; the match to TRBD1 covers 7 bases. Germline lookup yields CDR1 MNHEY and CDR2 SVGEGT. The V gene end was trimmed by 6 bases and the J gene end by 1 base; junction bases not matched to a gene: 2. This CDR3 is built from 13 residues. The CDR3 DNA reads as TGTGCCAGCAGAGGGGACAGCCAAGAGACCCAGTACTTC. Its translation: CASRGDSQETQYF.

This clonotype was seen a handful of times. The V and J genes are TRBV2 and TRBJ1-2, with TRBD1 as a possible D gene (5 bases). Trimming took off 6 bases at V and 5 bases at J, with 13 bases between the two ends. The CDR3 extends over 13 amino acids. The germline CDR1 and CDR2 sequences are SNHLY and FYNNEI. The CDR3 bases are TGTGCCAGCAGGGCCCCCCGGGGGTATGGCTACACCTTC. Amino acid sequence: CASRAPRGYGYTF. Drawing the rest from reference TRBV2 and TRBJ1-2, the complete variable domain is EPEVTQTPSHQVTQMGQEVILRCVPISNHLYFYWYRQILGQKVEFLVSFYNNEISEKSEIFDDQFSVERPDGSNFTLKIRSTKLEDSAMYFCASRAPRGYGYTFGSGTRLTVV.

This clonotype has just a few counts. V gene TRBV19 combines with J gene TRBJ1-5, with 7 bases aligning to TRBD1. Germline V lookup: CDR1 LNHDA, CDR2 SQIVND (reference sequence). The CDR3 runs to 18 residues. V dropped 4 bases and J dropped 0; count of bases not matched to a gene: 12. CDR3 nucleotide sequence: TGTGCCAGTAGTAGGGACAGCCCCAGCAGTTATAGCAATCAGCCCCAGCATTTT. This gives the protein CASSRDSPSSYSNQPQHF.

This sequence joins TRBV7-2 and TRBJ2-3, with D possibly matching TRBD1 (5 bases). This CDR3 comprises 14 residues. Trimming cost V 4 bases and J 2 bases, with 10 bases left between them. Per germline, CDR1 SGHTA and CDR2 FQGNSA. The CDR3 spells CASSYDRNTDTQYF. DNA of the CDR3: TGTGCCAGCAGCTACGACAGAAACACAGATACGCAGTATTTT.

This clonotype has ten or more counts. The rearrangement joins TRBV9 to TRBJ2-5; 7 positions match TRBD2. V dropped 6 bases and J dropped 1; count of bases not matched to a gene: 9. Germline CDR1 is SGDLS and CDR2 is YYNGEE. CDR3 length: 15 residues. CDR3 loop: CASTMGGGAQETQYF. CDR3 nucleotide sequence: TGTGCCAGCACCATGGGGGGAGGGGCCCAAGAGACCCAGTACTTC.

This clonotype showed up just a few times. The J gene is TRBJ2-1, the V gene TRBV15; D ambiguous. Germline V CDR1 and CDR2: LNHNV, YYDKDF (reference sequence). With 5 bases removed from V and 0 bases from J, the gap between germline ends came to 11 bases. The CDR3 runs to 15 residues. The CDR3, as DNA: TGTGCCACCAGCCGCGACCTCTCCTCCTACAATGAGCAGTTCTTC. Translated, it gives CATSRDLSSYNEQFF.